The source of this T cell receptor beta chain is a study of sequential checkpoint blockade in melanoma. The treatment denotes: randomized to nivolumab then ipilimumab (arm A) or the reverse (arm B). None of the patients previously received DNA-damaging chemotherapy. From thawed PBMCs, live CD3+CD8+ cells negative for CD19 and CD56 were sorted. Clones were read by immunoSEQ multiplex PCR, and TCRdb kept only the in-frame ones, dropping some. The table has approximately 22,000 clones, around two thirds seen once. Trimming removed 2 bases from V and 1 base from J, with 9 bases in between. The germline V gene has CDR1 MNHEY and CDR2 SMNVEV (reference sequence). The CDR3 runs to 14 residues.

V and J are TRBV27 and TRBJ2-7, with a tentative D call TRBD2 (6 bases). This sequence originates from a human donor with melanoma. Sequences were derived from CD8+ T cells sorted from blood (inferred from file names), sampled from a patient given nivolumab and ipilimumab in sequence. This CDR3 reads CASSLGTGSYEQYF. The CDR3 DNA sequence: TGTGCCAGCAGTTTAGGGACTGGTTCCTACGAGCAGTACTTC.